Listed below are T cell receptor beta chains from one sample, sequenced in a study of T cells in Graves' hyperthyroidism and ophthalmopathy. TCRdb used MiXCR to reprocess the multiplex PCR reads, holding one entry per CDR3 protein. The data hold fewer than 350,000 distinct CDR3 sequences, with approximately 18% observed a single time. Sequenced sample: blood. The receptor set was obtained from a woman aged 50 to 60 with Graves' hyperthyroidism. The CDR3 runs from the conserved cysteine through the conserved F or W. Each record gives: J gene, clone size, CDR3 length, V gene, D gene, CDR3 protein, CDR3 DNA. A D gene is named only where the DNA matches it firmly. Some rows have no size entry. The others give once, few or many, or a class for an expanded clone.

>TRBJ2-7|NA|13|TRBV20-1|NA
CSASRAELYEQYF
TGCAGTGCGTCAAGAGCGGAGCTCTACGAGCAGTACTTC
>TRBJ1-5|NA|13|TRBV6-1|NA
CASSLSTHQPQHF
TGTGCCAGCAGTCTCAGTACCCATCAGCCCCAGCATTTT
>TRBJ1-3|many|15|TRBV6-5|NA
CASSYTHRTGNTIYF
TGTGCCAGCAGTTACACCCACAGGACTGGAAACACCATATATTTT
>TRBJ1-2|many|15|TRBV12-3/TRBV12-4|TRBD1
CASRYSGTGGYGYTF
TGTGCCAGCAGGTACTCCGGGACAGGGGGATACGGCTACACCTTC
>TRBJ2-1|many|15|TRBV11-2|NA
CASSLGGSSYNEQFF
TGTGCCAGCAGCTTGGGCGGTAGCTCCTACAATGAGCAGTTCTTC
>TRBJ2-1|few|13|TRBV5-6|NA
CASSLPDGHQQFF
TGTGCCAGCAGCCTACCGGACGGTCATCAGCAGTTCTTC
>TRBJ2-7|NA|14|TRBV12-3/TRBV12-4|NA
CASSSGTFLKEQYF
TGTGCCAGCAGTTCAGGGACATTCCTCAAGGAGCAGTACTTC
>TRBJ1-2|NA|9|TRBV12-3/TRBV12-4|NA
CASSHGYTF
TGTGCCAGCAGTCATGGCTACACCTTC
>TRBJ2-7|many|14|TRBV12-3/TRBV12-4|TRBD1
CASTPRTGTYEQYF
TGTGCCAGCACCCCTCGGACAGGGACCTACGAGCAGTACTTC
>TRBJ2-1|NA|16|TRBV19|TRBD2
CASSPGTSGNLNEQFF
TGTGCCAGTAGCCCCGGGACTAGCGGGAACCTCAATGAGCAGTTCTTC
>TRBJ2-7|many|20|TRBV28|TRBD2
CASSPQGLAGSGRNSYEQYF
TGTGCCAGCAGTCCCCAAGGACTAGCGGGATCTGGACGAAACTCCTACGAGCAGTACTTC
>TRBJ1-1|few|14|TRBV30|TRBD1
CAWSLDRGNTEAFF
TGTGCCTGGAGTTTGGACAGGGGTAACACTGAAGCTTTCTTT
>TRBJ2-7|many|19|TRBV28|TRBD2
CASSPPRGLAGGSSYEQYF
TGTGCCAGCAGTCCCCCCAGGGGACTAGCGGGAGGGAGCTCCTACGAGCAGTACTTC
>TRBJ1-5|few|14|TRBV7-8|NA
CASSLELPNQPQHF
TGTGCCAGCAGCTTAGAACTCCCCAATCAGCCCCAGCATTTT
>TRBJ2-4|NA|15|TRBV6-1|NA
CASSPGALAKNIQYF
TGTGCCAGCAGTCCTGGGGCGCTAGCCAAAAACATTCAGTACTTC
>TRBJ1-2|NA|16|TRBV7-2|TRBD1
CASSLAGQGGYYGYTF
TGTGCCAGCAGCTTAGCGGGACAGGGTGGATACTATGGCTACACCTTC
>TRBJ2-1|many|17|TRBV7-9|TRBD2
CASSSNWEGRSYNEQFF
TGTGCCAGCAGCTCAAACTGGGAGGGTAGGTCCTACAATGAGCAGTTCTTC
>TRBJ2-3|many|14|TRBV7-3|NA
CASSLLSSGDTQYF
TGTGCCAGCAGCTTGTTATCCTCGGGGGACACGCAGTATTTT
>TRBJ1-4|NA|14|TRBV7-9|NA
CASSPNGGGGKLFF
TGTGCCAGCAGCCCAAACGGGGGCGGAGGAAAACTGTTTTTT
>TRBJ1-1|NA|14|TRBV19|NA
CASSTGKLYTEAFF
TGTGCCAGTAGTACAGGGAAGTTGTACACTGAAGCTTTCTTT
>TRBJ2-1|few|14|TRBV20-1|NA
CSARADGGLNEQFF
TGCAGTGCTAGAGCTGACGGGGGCCTCAATGAGCAGTTCTTC
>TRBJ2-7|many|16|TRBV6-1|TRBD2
CASSLGFLGGFYEQYF
TGTGCCAGCAGCCTGGGGTTTTTGGGAGGGTTTTACGAGCAGTACTTC
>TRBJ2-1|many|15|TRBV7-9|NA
CASSLGADPVREQFF
TGTGCCAGCAGCTTAGGAGCGGACCCCGTCCGGGAGCAGTTCTTC